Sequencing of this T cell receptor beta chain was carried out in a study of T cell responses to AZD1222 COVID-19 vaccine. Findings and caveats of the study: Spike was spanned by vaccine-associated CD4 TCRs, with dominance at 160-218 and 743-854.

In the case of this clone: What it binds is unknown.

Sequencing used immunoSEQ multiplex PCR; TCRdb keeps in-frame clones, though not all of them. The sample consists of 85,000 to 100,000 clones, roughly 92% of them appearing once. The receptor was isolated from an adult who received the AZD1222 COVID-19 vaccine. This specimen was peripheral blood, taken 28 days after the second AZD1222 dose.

CDR3 sequence (DNA): TGTGCCAGCAGGTTCCCGGGGGGGTGGTATAATTCACCCCTCCACTTT. Its translation: CASRFPGGWYNSPLHF. The rearrangement uses TRBV28 and TRBJ1-6; D is possibly TRBD1 (5 bases). V was clipped by 6 bases and J by 4 bases, with 16 bases between them. The germline gives CDR1 MDHEN, CDR2 SYDVKM. The CDR3 totals 16 residues. Complete variable domain (other parts from reference TRBV28 and TRBJ1-6): DVKVTQSSRYLVKRTGEKVFLECVQDMDHENMFWYRQDPGLGLRLIYFSYDVKMKEKGDIPEGYSVSREKKERFSLILESASTNQTSMYLCASRFPGGWYNSPLHFGNGTRLTVT.